The 13 T cell receptor beta chains listed next were all sequenced from one sample in a study of Ad26.COV2.S vaccination and SARS-CoV-2 variants. Method: immunoSEQ multiplex PCR; TCRdb's copy keeps in-frame clones and lacks some. The table has about 350,000 clones, approximately 86% seen once. Sample treatment: about 20 received Ad26.COV2.S at low or high dose, single or two shots; roughly 5 received placebo; per-sample allocation not given. Samples came from day 63 after the first vaccine or placebo injection. This specimen consisted of peripheral blood, obtained in a trial of Ad26.COV2.S vaccine versus placebo. These receptors were taken from a person aged 18-60 years who received the Ad26.COV2.S COVID-19 vaccine or a placebo.

The J gene is TRBJ2-7, the V gene TRBV19; D is ambiguous. The CDR3 runs to 14 residues. The germline gives CDR1 LNHDA, CDR2 SQIVND (reference sequence). The germline V and J ends were trimmed by 5 bases and 3 bases, with 14 bases remaining between them. The CDR3 coding sequence is TGTGCCAGTAGTCCCCCAGTGCCTTACTACGAGCAGTACTTC. This translates into CASSPPVPYYEQYF. The full variable domain, rest sourced from reference TRBV19 and TRBJ2-7, is DGGITQSPKYLFRKEGQNVTLSCEQNLNHDAMYWYRQDPGQGLRLIYYSQIVNDFQKGDIAEGYSVSREKKESFPLTVTSAQKNPTAFYLCASSPPVPYYEQYFGPGTRLTVT.

This clone was counted a few times. The chain is built from TRBV4-3 and TRBJ1-1; D uncertain. The V gene's germline CDR1 is LGHNA and CDR2 YSLEER. Trimming removed 0 bases from V and 0 bases from J, with 8 bases in between. The CDR3 is 15 amino acids. CDR3 DNA: TGCGCCAGCAGCCAAGATACCACACTGAACACTGAAGCTTTCTTT. Its translation is CASSQDTTLNTEAFF.

The rearrangement links TRBV7-9 to TRBJ2-1; 10 bases map to TRBD2. The V gene end was trimmed by 5 bases and the J gene end by 4 bases; junction bases not matched to a gene: 11. In germline, CDR1 is SEHNR, CDR2 FQNEAQ (reference sequence). This CDR3 is built from 17 residues. The DNA of the CDR3 is TGTGCCAGCAGCCCTAGAGGGCTAGCGGGGGCTTACAATGAGCAGTTCTTC. Its translation is CASSPRGLAGAYNEQFF.

The rearrangement links TRBV28 to TRBJ2-7; 10 bases agree with TRBD2. V was clipped by 4 bases and J by 7 bases; unmatched bases: 10. From germline, CDR1 is MDHEN and CDR2 SYDVKM. The CDR3 has 15 residues. The CDR3 DNA reads as TGTGCCAGCAGTTCCTATAGCGGGAGGCCGTGGGAGCAGTACTTC. Translating it yields CASSSYSGRPWEQYF.

The chain recombines TRBV2 with TRBJ2-7, with D perhaps TRBD2 (5 bases). Germline lookup yields CDR1 SNHLY and CDR2 FYNNEI. The length of the CDR3 is 14 residues. Trimming pared 6 bases from V and 1 base from J, leaving 13 bases between. The CDR3 DNA follows: TGTGCCAGCAGCCCGGGAATGAGGTCCTACGAGCAGTACTTC. Its protein product is CASSPGMRSYEQYF.

The chain is built from TRBV19 and TRBJ1-2; no reliable D call. This CDR3 region has 13 residues. The germline V gene has CDR1 LNHDA and CDR2 SQIVND (reference sequence). Trimming cost V 3 bases and J 2 bases, with 7 bases left between them. The DNA of the CDR3 is TGTGCCAGTAGTATTTTCCAGAACTATGGCTACACCTTC. This translates into CASSIFQNYGYTF.

This clone came up a few times. The chain combines TRBV4-2 with TRBJ1-5; D gene unclear. The V gene's germline CDR1 is LGHNA and CDR2 YNFKEQ. The CDR3 consists of 16 residues. V was cut by 0 bases and J by 4 bases, with 13 bases left in between. CDR3 region: CASSQDGSRGNQPQHF. The CDR3 nucleotides are TGTGCCAGCAGCCAAGATGGATCCCGTGGAAATCAGCCCCAGCATTTT.

The chain couples TRBV5-8 to TRBJ2-2, with D possibly matching TRBD2 (6 bases). Germline CDR1 SGHTS, CDR2 YDEGEE. The CDR3 extends over 14 amino acids. Trimming took 1 base from V and 4 from J, leaving 8 bases between them. CDR3 sequence (DNA): TGTGCCAGCAGCTTGACCGGGGGCACCGGGGAGCTGTTTTTT. Translated, it gives CASSLTGGTGELFF.

The chain is built from TRBV6-6 and TRBJ1-2; possibly TRBD1 for D (5 bases). V was pared by 4 bases and J by 3 bases, with 15 bases between. Germline assignment: CDR1 MNHNY and CDR2 SVGAGI (reference sequence). The CDR3 runs to 15 residues. CDR3 nucleotides: TGTGCCAGCAGTTCAGGGACGGGTGGTGACTATGGCTACACCTTC. It codes for CASSSGTGGDYGYTF.

The genes are TRBV5-1 and TRBJ2-3; 11 bases align to TRBD1. Germline CDR1 is SGHRS and CDR2 is YFSETQ. V was pared by 4 bases and J by 11 bases, with 12 bases of the junction left unmatched. This CDR3 region has 15 residues. The CDR3 reads CASSRTGGGRVGQYF. The CDR3 region has the DNA TGCGCCAGCAGCAGGACAGGGGGCGGTCGCGTTGGGCAGTATTTT.

The V and J genes are TRBV3-1 (or the pseudogene TRBV3-2) and TRBJ1-1; maybe TRBD1 (6 bases). The germline gives CDR1 LGHDT, CDR2 YNNKEL (reference sequence). Trimming removed 2 bases from V and 2 bases from J, with 12 bases in between. The CDR3 runs to 15 residues. The CDR3 DNA is TGTGCCAGCAGCCAAACCGGGACATTCAACACTGAAGCTTTCTTT. It is translated as CASSQTGTFNTEAFF.

The chain carries TRBV11-2 and TRBJ2-4; D is unclear. Trimming removed 5 bases at V and 7 bases at J, with 12 bases between. From germline, CDR1 is SGHAT and CDR2 FQNNGV. This CDR3 has 13 residues. CDR3 amino acids: CASSPGLRNIQYF. The CDR3 bases are TGTGCCAGCAGCCCGGGTTTGCGGAACATTCAGTACTTC.

The chain couples TRBV4-1 to TRBJ2-1, with 10 bases identical to TRBD1. Losses at the gene ends were 4 bases for V and 6 bases for J; bases not matched to a gene: 9. The CDR3 consists of 16 residues. CDR1 and CDR2 (germline): MGHRA, YSYEKL. CDR3 nucleotides: TGCGCCAGCAGCCCCGCCCAAGGACAGGGGGGCAATGAGCAGTTCTTC. This encodes CASSPAQGQGGNEQFF.